Many counts were recorded for the clone carrying this TCR beta chain. The data stem from a study of regulatory T cells in long-lasting Graves disease. Time point described: newly diagnosed GD, antithyroid drugs for less than 3 months. PBMCs were the source of the RNA used for TCR sequencing. HTBI primers from iRepertoire and Arm-PCR of CDR3 regions yielded the TCR beta libraries. TCRdb used MiXCR to reprocess the multiplex PCR reads, holding one entry per CDR3 protein. The table includes under 800,000 distinct CDR3 sequences, 16% detected once. The ends lost 1 base at V and 3 bases at J; junction bases unmatched: 9. Germline CDR1 is DFQATT and CDR2 is SNEGSKA (reference sequence). The length of the CDR3 is 16 residues. These data were likewise used in another study, on T cells in Graves' hyperthyroidism and ophthalmopathy. According to that study: Clonotypes that were expanded in thyroid above 0.001 mostly appeared in blood too.

The rearrangement joins TRBV20-1 to TRBJ2-3; the match to TRBD2 covers 8 bases. The receptor was derived from a woman in her twenties or thirties with Graves disease. The specimen was peripheral blood mononuclear cells (PBMCs), collected at new diagnosis, from a patient treated with antithyroid drugs. CDR3 region: CSARGRAGVRTDTQYF. CDR3 coding DNA: TGCAGTGCTAGAGGCAGAGCGGGAGTTAGAACAGATACGCAGTATTTT.